These 29 T cell receptor beta chains originate from one sample sequenced in a study of T cell responses to AZD1222 COVID-19 vaccine. The method was immunoSEQ multiplex PCR; TCRdb's version includes in-frame clones alone and lacks a portion of them. The table has 100,000 to 150,000 clones, 86% seen once. This material consisted of peripheral blood, taken on day 0 of AZD1222 vaccination. The receptor source for this set is an adult in good health.

V and J are TRBV11-1 and TRBJ2-2; 9 bases match TRBD1. V was pared by 2 bases and J by 5 bases, with 6 bases of the junction left unmatched. CDR3 length equals 16 residues. Germline CDR1 and CDR2: SGHAT and FQDESV (reference sequence). CDR3 bases: TGTGCCAGCAGCTTACAACAGGGGGCGAGGACCGGGGAGCTGTTTTTT. Residues: CASSLQQGARTGELFF. Drawing the rest from reference TRBV11-1 and TRBJ2-2, the complete variable domain is EAEVAQSPRYKITEKSQAVAFWCDPISGHATLYWYRQILGQGPELLVQFQDESVVDDSQLPKDRFSAERLKGVDSTLKIQPAELGDSAMYLCASSLQQGARTGELFFGEGSRLTVL.

The chain carries TRBV5-1 and TRBJ1-2, with no clear D. Germline V gene lookup returns CDR1 SGHRS and CDR2 YFSETQ. V shed 1 base and J shed 8 bases, with 18 bases lying between them. CDR3 length: 15 residues. The CDR3 protein is CASSLSVARLEGYTF. The CDR3 DNA follows: TGCGCCAGCAGCTTGTCAGTTGCCCGGTTGGAGGGCTACACCTTC.

This clone is a singleton in its sample. The rearrangement links TRBV19 to TRBJ2-7; 8 nucleotides align to TRBD1. Germline CDR1 is LNHDA and CDR2 is SQIVND (reference sequence). The CDR3 totals 14 residues. With 5 bases clipped from V and 4 bases from J, the junction kept 7 bases outside the gene matches. The CDR3 nucleotides read TGTGCCAGTAGTCGTAACCAGGGGGCTTACGAGCAGTACTTC. Translated, it gives CASSRNQGAYEQYF.

A remark on this clone: In the same sample, other DNA sequences code for this CDR3. This chain connects TRBV27 to TRBJ1-2; the match to TRBD1 covers 8 bases. Germline CDR1 is MNHEY and CDR2 is SMNVEV (reference sequence). This CDR3 region has 12 residues. The J segment lost 8 bases and the V segment lost 3 bases, leaving 2 bases of the junction unmatched. In DNA, the CDR3 is TGTGCCAGCAGTTTGACAGGGGACGGCTACACCTTC. Translating gives CASSLTGDGYTF.

The chain joins TRBV7-9 to TRBJ2-1; D unclear. CDR1 and CDR2 from the germline V gene are SEHNR and FQNEAQ (reference sequence). V was clipped by 5 bases and J by 0 bases, with 8 bases between them. The CDR3 runs 14 residues. CDR3 sequence: CASSDFSSYNEQFF. CDR3 coding DNA: TGTGCCAGCAGCGACTTTAGCTCCTACAATGAGCAGTTCTTC.

The rearrangement links TRBV9 to TRBJ1-3; TRBD1 matches at 7 bases. CDR3 length: 16 residues. V shed 8 bases, J shed 1 base, and the junction held 12 bases outside the gene matches. The germline gives CDR1 SGDLS, CDR2 YYNGEE. In nucleotides, the CDR3 is TGTGCCAGTGGACAGGCTGGACTGCCATCTGGAAACACCATATATTTT. Its translation: CASGQAGLPSGNTIYF. Complete variable domain (other parts from reference TRBV9 and TRBJ1-3): DSGVTQTPKHLITATGQRVTLRCSPRSGDLSVYWYQQSLDQGLQFLIQYYNGEERAKGNILERFSAQQFPDLHSELNLSSLELGDSALYFCASGQAGLPSGNTIYFGEGSWLTVV.

This rearrangement joins TRBV6-5 to TRBJ1-2; D unclear. From germline, CDR1 is MNHEY and CDR2 SVGAGI. CDR3 length equals 11 residues. The ends were cut back, 6 bases at V and 9 bases at J, with 11 bases in the middle. The CDR3 reads CASRFSRSYTF. Written as DNA, the CDR3 is TGTGCCAGCAGATTCTCTCGTAGCTACACCTTC.

This clone was seen once. The gene calls are TRBV5-4 and TRBJ2-2, with 8 bases that match TRBD1. CDR3 size: 15 residues. Germline V CDR1 and CDR2: SGHNT, YYREEE (reference sequence). Germline trimming cut 4 bases from V and 6 bases from J; bases unmatched to any gene: 8. This chain's CDR3 is CASSARQGSSGELFF. In nucleotides, the CDR3 is TGTGCCAGCAGCGCTAGACAGGGGAGCTCCGGGGAGCTGTTTTTT.

The chain is built from TRBV6-5 and TRBJ1-2; D perhaps matches TRBD1 (6 bases). This CDR3 is 14 amino acids long. The ends were cut back, 7 bases at V and 6 bases at J, with 18 bases in the middle. The germline gives CDR1 MNHEY, CDR2 SVGAGI. CDR3: CASTSRGGENGYTF. CDR3 sequence (DNA): TGTGCCAGCACTTCCCGAGGGGGTGAAAATGGCTACACCTTC.

Notes on this clone: At one boundary the junction diverges from the germline segment, which might be a read error. The rearrangement joins TRBV28 to TRBJ1-6, with D tentatively TRBD1 (6 bases). The CDR3 extends over 17 amino acids. The germline gives CDR1 MDHEN, CDR2 SYDVKM. CDR3 coding DNA: TGTGCCAGCAGCTTATCCGTCGGGGGCGGGGGTAATTCACCCCTCCACTTT. This codes for CASSLSVGGGGNSPLHF.

As concerns this clone: A read error may produce the germline difference seen at one junction end. The chain uses TRBV11-2 and TRBJ1-2; no firm D call. This CDR3 spans 12 amino acids. Looked up from germline, CDR1 is SGHAT and CDR2 is FQNNGV. CDR3 sequence (DNA): TGTGCCAGCAGCTTAGACGGCGGGGTTATGTCCTTC. This translates into CASSLDGGVMSF.

This clone was seen a single time. This chain joins TRBV27 and TRBJ2-3, with 8 bases matching TRBD1. Trimming removed 6 bases from V and 2 bases from J; junction bases left unmatched: 16. CDR3 length: 18 amino acids. CDR1 MNHEY and CDR2 SMNVEV come from the germline V gene (reference sequence). CDR3 sequence reads: CASSRTSYRGQVTDTQYF. CDR3 nucleotides: TGTGCCAGCAGCCGAACCAGCTACAGGGGACAGGTCACAGATACGCAGTATTTT.

The chain carries TRBV28 and TRBJ2-7; possible D gene TRBD2, 6 bases. CDR1 is MDHEN and CDR2 is SYDVKM in the germline V gene. The V end lost 5 bases, the J end lost 5 bases, and 10 bases lay between the germline ends. The CDR3 totals 12 residues. The CDR3 coding sequence is TGTGCCAGCAGTATCGGGAGTCACGAGCAGTACTTC. Translation: CASSIGSHEQYF.

This chain links TRBV2 with TRBJ1-6; the match to TRBD1 covers 9 bases. CDR1 is SNHLY, CDR2 FYNNEI, per germline. This CDR3 spans 13 amino acids. Trimming removed 6 bases from V and 8 bases from J; junction bases left unmatched: 2. The CDR3 loop is CASRRDRDSPLHF. In DNA, the CDR3 is TGTGCCAGCAGACGGGACAGGGATTCACCCCTCCACTTT.

The chain joins TRBV9 to TRBJ2-2; D is unclear. The germline V gene encodes CDR1 SGDLS and CDR2 YYNGEE. This CDR3 has 17 amino acids. Trimming pared 3 bases from V and 1 base from J, leaving 16 bases between. The CDR3 sequence: CASSAPKSRGNTGELFF. CDR3 bases: TGTGCCAGCAGCGCACCCAAATCGAGAGGGAACACCGGGGAGCTGTTTTTT. The whole variable domain, filled in from reference TRBV9 and TRBJ2-2, reads DSGVTQTPKHLITATGQRVTLRCSPRSGDLSVYWYQQSLDQGLQFLIQYYNGEERAKGNILERFSAQQFPDLHSELNLSSLELGDSALYFCASSAPKSRGNTGELFFGEGSRLTVL.

J is TRBJ1-5 and V is TRBV10-1; TRBD1 agrees at 9 bases. V lost 4 bases, J lost 5 bases, and 9 bases stayed unmatched. CDR1 is WNHNN and CDR2 is SYGVQD in the germline V gene (reference sequence). The CDR3 contains 16 residues. The CDR3 loop is CASSGRTGEGDQPQHF. The CDR3 DNA is TGCGCCAGCAGTGGAAGGACAGGGGAAGGGGATCAGCCCCAGCATTTT.

This chain links TRBV28 with TRBJ2-7, with 9 bases that match TRBD1. This CDR3 contains 15 residues. V shed 7 bases and J 3 bases; nucleotides not matched to a gene: 10. Per the germline V gene, CDR1 is MDHEN and CDR2 is SYDVKM. The CDR3 is CASMKGTGRIYEQYF. The CDR3 DNA is TGTGCCAGCATGAAAGGGACAGGGCGGATCTACGAGCAGTACTTC.

J is TRBJ1-1 and V is TRBV10-1; perhaps TRBD1 as D (6 bases). The CDR3 is 15 residues long. The V gene lost 4 bases and the J gene lost 1 base, with 13 bases spanning the gap. Per the germline V gene, CDR1 is WNHNN and CDR2 is SYGVQD (reference sequence). In DNA, the CDR3 is TGCGCCAGCAGTGGAACCGGGACACCGAACACTGAAGCTTTCTTT. It codes for CASSGTGTPNTEAFF.

This chain connects TRBV28 to TRBJ1-5; 11 nucleotides agree with TRBD1. This CDR3 is built from 15 residues. Germline V gene lookup returns CDR1 MDHEN and CDR2 SYDVKM. Unmatched junction bases numbered 7, after V lost 6 bases and J lost 6 bases. The CDR3 nucleotides are TGTGCCAGCAGGATGGACAGGGGGCCGGGTCAGCCCCAGCATTTT. Protein sequence: CASRMDRGPGQPQHF.

The chain combines TRBV18 with TRBJ1-4; no clear D gene. CDR1 and CDR2 from the germline V gene are KGHSH and LQKENI. The V end lost 5 bases, the J end lost 8 bases, and 9 bases lay between the germline ends. The CDR3 runs to 12 residues. The CDR3, as DNA: TGTGCCAGCTCATCGGAGAGGGAAAAACTGTTTTTT. This codes for CASSSEREKLFF.

In DNA, the CDR3 is TGTGCCAGCAAACAGGAACCGTACCAAGAGACCCAGTACTTC. Encoded protein: CASKQEPYQETQYF. The genes are TRBV2 and TRBJ2-5; possible D gene TRBD1, 5 bases. CDR1 and CDR2 (germline): SNHLY, FYNNEI. Deletions cut 7 bases from V and 0 bases from J, with 12 bases between. The CDR3 is made up of 14 amino acids. Full variable domain (outside the CDR3, taken from reference TRBV2 and TRBJ2-5): EPEVTQTPSHQVTQMGQEVILRCVPISNHLYFYWYRQILGQKVEFLVSFYNNEISEKSEIFDDQFSVERPDGSNFTLKIRSTKLEDSAMYFCASKQEPYQETQYFGPGTRLLVL.

The rearrangement joins TRBV7-2 to TRBJ2-3; D remains unclear. The V gene's germline CDR1 is SGHTA and CDR2 FQGNSA. The CDR3 is made up of 12 amino acids. Trimming took off 5 bases at V and 5 bases at J, with 8 bases between the two ends. The DNA of the CDR3 is TGTGCCAGCAGCGGAGACTTAGATACGCAGTATTTT. It encodes CASSGDLDTQYF.

V gene TRBV7-2 combines with J gene TRBJ2-1, with 9 positions matching TRBD2. With 2 bases clipped from V and 7 bases from J, the junction kept 9 bases outside the gene matches. CDR1 is SGHTA, CDR2 FQGNSA, per germline. This CDR3 has 16 residues. The CDR3 protein is CASSLSVLAGSNEQFF. The DNA for the CDR3 is TGTGCCAGCAGCTTATCGGTACTAGCGGGTAGTAATGAGCAGTTCTTC.

The chain recombines TRBV7-3 with TRBJ1-6; TRBD1 is a possible D gene (5 bases). The CDR3 loop spans 21 amino acids. Germline V gives CDR1 SGHTA, CDR2 FQGTGA. V dropped 2 bases and J dropped 9 bases, with 32 bases sitting between them. CDR3 in amino acids: CASSLFFNLFGAGSRGSPLHF. The CDR3, as DNA: TGTGCCAGCAGCTTATTTTTTAATTTATTTGGGGCAGGGAGTCGGGGTTCACCCCTCCACTTT.

By frequency in the sample, this clone is medium-sized. The chain joins TRBV10-3 to TRBJ1-2; 7 nucleotides line up with TRBD1. CDR3 size: 15 residues. Germline CDR1 is ENHRY and CDR2 is SYGVKD. V gave up 5 bases and J gave up 2 bases; unmatched junction bases: 8. CDR3 nucleotides: TGTGCCATCAGTTCCAAGGGGGCCCTCAACTATGGCTACACCTTC. This codes for CAISSKGALNYGYTF.

The chain is built from TRBV29-1 and TRBJ2-2, with 8 bases that match TRBD2. Germline-derived CDR1 and CDR2 are SQVTM and ANQGSEA. The CDR3 covers 15 residues. The V gene end was trimmed by 7 bases and the J gene end by 3 bases; junction bases not matched to a gene: 10. CDR3 protein: CSALNPRGDTGELFF. For the CDR3, the DNA is TGCAGCGCCCTAAATCCGCGGGGGGACACCGGGGAGCTGTTTTTT.

The chain uses TRBV27 and TRBJ2-7, with 9 positions matching TRBD1. Germline lookup yields CDR1 MNHEY and CDR2 SMNVEV (reference sequence). The CDR3 loop spans 15 amino acids. The V gene end was trimmed by 9 bases and the J gene end by 4 bases; junction bases not matched to a gene: 13. CDR3 loop: CARVFTWTGAYEQYF. The DNA of the CDR3 is TGTGCCAGGGTATTTACCTGGACAGGGGCATACGAGCAGTACTTC.

V and J are TRBV7-9 and TRBJ1-1, with a weak D call TRBD1 (6 bases). The CDR3 runs to 13 residues. V was shortened by 7 bases and J by 3 bases, with 12 bases between the two germline ends. Germline V CDR1 and CDR2: SEHNR, FQNEAQ (reference sequence). The CDR3 DNA reads TGTGCCAGCACCCTTGGGGGCCACACTGAAGCTTTCTTT. It yields the protein CASTLGGHTEAFF.

The gene calls are TRBV19 and TRBJ1-5, with TRBD1 as a possible D gene (5 bases). Trimming cost V 6 bases and J 4 bases, with 13 bases left between them. From germline, CDR1 is LNHDA and CDR2 SQIVND (reference sequence). The CDR3 is 14 residues long. Here the CDR3 reads CASRMTEGNQPQHF. CDR3 coding DNA: TGTGCCAGTAGGATGACAGAAGGAAATCAGCCCCAGCATTTT. Complete variable domain (other parts from reference TRBV19 and TRBJ1-5): DGGITQSPKYLFRKEGQNVTLSCEQNLNHDAMYWYRQDPGQGLRLIYYSQIVNDFQKGDIAEGYSVSREKKESFPLTVTSAQKNPTAFYLCASRMTEGNQPQHFGDGTRLSIL.